This T cell receptor (beta chain) was captured by sequencing in a study of cytomegalovirus exposure and HLA in healthy donors. As for the study in general: Earlier findings included more than 95 million unique TCR beta sequences obtained from about 180 million T cells. Genotyping showed less than 85% of some 400 donors falling in the Caucasian-associated ancestry cluster. Overall study findings and caveats: In vitro testing confirmed a few CMV-associated chains as specific for CMV antigens. CMV serostatus was the sole immune exposure information available.

CDR1 is MGHRA and CDR2 is YSYEKL in the germline V gene. The germline V and J ends were trimmed by 5 bases and 0 bases, with 10 bases remaining between them. The CDR3 totals 14 residues. Comment on this clone: Antigen specificity is unknown.

Amplification used 60 Vbeta primers and 13 Jbeta primers. TCRdb's copy holds only in-frame clones and misses some; the assay was immunoSEQ multiplex PCR. The sample table sets out approximately 45,000 clones. The source material was PBMCs. V and J are TRBV4-1 and TRBJ1-2; D possibly corresponds to TRBD1 (6 bases). This clonotype was sampled from a woman aged 40-49 years in good health and CMV-seronegative. The CDR3 nucleotides are TGCGCCAGCAGCGGCAGGGGAGCTAACTATGGCTACACCTTC. Amino acid sequence: CASSGRGANYGYTF.